This T cell receptor beta chain is drawn from a study of neurological immune-mediated disorders. This clonotype has ten or more counts. The CDR3 runs 16 residues. The germline V gene has CDR1 SGHDT and CDR2 YYEEEE. The V and J ends lost 6 bases and 4 bases respectively, with 22 bases between them. In TCRdb, the 5' RACE reads were re-called with MiXCR into one record per CDR3 protein. The sample lists 70,000 or so distinct CDR3 sequences; 5.2% were seen once. This clonotype was obtained from a woman aged 25 to 39 with multiple sclerosis. Sequencing was carried out using PBMCs. J is TRBJ1-1 and V is TRBV5-6; D might be TRBD1 (5 bases). The CDR3 spells CASNPRRGWVSTEAFF. CDR3 sequence (DNA): TGTGCCAGCAACCCTAGGCGGGGGTGGGTTAGCACTGAAGCTTTCTTT.